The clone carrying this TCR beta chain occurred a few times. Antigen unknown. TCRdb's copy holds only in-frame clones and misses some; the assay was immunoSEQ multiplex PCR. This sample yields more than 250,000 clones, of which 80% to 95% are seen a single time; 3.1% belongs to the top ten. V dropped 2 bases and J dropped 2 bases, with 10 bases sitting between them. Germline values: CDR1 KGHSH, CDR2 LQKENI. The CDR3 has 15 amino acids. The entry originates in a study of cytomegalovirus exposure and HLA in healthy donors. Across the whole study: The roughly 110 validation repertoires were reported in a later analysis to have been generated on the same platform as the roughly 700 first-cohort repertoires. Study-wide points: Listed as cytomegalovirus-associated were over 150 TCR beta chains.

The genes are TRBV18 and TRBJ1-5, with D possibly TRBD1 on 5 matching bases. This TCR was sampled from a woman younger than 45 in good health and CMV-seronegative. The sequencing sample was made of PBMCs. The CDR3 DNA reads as TGTGCCAGCTCACCATTTCAGGGCGGCAATCAGCCCCAGCATTTT. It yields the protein CASSPFQGGNQPQHF.